This T cell receptor (beta chain) was sequenced for a study of blood T cell repertoires in COVID-19. Study-wide background: COVID-19 samples from acute and convalescent phases originated in the United States, Italy and Spain.

This CDR3 has 15 amino acids. Clones were read by immunoSEQ multiplex PCR, and TCRdb kept only the in-frame ones, dropping some. The sample includes about 280,000 clones, 89% of them seen just once. Sequencing was done on a sample of peripheral blood. This receptor was identified in a man aged 45 to 65 with acute or convalescent COVID-19. The chain joins TRBV21-1 to TRBJ1-5. TRBV21-1 is a pseudogene locus. This CDR3 reads CASSNDTLPRQPQHF. In DNA form, the CDR3 reads TGTGCCAGCAGCAATGATACTCTACCACGTCAGCCCCAGCATTTT.